This T cell receptor (beta chain) was found in a study of PD-1 blockade in classical Hodgkin lymphoma. Study overall: Intravenous infusions of nivolumab 3 mg/kg reached patients every 2 weeks.

Points from the study as a whole: At baseline, newly diagnosed patients reportedly showed less TCR diversity than healthy donors. Researchers reported that CD4+ TCR diversity, though not CD8+, rose significantly by C4D1.

The time point: cycle 4 day 1 (C4D1), after around six weeks of nivolumab. Following autologous stem cell transplantation, relapse occurred in every patient, and exposure to brentuximab vedotin varied. Assay: immunoSEQ multiplex PCR; the TCRdb copy retains only in-frame clones and omits some. Of about 64,000 clones in the sample, approximately 94% were seen once. To note about this clone: The target antigen is unknown.

Material: peripheral blood mononuclear cells (PBMCs), obtained before the fourth cycle of nivolumab. This TCR derives from a human donor with classical Hodgkin lymphoma.

The CDR3 DNA is TGTGCCAGCAGCTTGCGACCCGTGGGGGAGCAAGAGACCCAGTACTTC. It encodes CASSLRPVGEQETQYF. J is TRBJ2-5 and V is TRBV5-5; either TRBD1 or TRBD2 may supply D (5 bases each). CDR1 is SGHKS, CDR2 YYEKEE, per germline (reference sequence). The CDR3 has 16 residues. V lost 1 base and J 2 bases, leaving 15 bases between the germline ends.